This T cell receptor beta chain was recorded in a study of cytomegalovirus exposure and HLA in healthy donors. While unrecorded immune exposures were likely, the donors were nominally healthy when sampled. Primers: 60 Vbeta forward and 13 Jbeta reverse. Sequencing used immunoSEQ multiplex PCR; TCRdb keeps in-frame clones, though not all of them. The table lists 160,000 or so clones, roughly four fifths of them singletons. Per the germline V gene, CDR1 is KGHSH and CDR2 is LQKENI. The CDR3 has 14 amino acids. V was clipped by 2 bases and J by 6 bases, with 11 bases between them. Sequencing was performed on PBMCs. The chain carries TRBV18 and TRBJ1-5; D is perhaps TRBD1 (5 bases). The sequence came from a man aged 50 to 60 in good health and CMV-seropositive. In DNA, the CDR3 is TGTGCCAGCTCACCATCCGGGGGGTCTCAGCCCCAGCATTTT. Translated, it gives CASSPSGGSQPQHF.